This T cell receptor beta chain was sequenced in a study of PD-1 blockade in classical Hodgkin lymphoma. Time point here: cycle 4 day 1 (C4D1), after more than 5 weeks of nivolumab. Every patient relapsed after autologous stem cell transplantation, and brentuximab vedotin exposure varied. Patients' outcomes at their best amounted to complete response, partial response or progressive disease. This CDR3 spans 13 amino acids. Germline lookup yields CDR1 SGDLS and CDR2 YYNGEE. The V end was cut by 4 bases, the J end by 4 bases, with 12 bases between. Assay used: immunoSEQ multiplex PCR; TCRdb lists only in-frame clones, some missing. In the table there are just under 45,000 clones, roughly two thirds of which are singletons. Concerning this clone: The antigen is undetermined.

Points from the study as a whole: By C4D1 there was a significant rise in CD4+ TCR diversity but not in CD8+ TCR diversity.

J is TRBJ2-7 and V is TRBV9, with a weak D call TRBD2 (6 bases). The sequence was obtained from a human donor with classical Hodgkin lymphoma. The material sequenced was peripheral blood mononuclear cells (PBMCs), taken before the fourth cycle of nivolumab. The CDR3: CASSQAGRYEQYF. CDR3 DNA sequence: TGTGCCAGCAGCCAGGCGGGACGTTACGAGCAGTACTTC.